The rows below give T cell receptor beta chains drawn from one sample of a study of Ad26.COV2.S vaccination and SARS-CoV-2 variants. TCRdb keeps only in-frame clones here, not all; method: immunoSEQ multiplex PCR. Seen here are 200,000 to 300,000 clones, roughly 90% observed once, and the top ten hold about 10%. This specimen consisted of peripheral blood, obtained in a trial of Ad26.COV2.S vaccine versus placebo. Receptors were obtained from a person aged 18-60 years who received the Ad26.COV2.S COVID-19 vaccine or a placebo. CDR3s include the opening cysteine and the closing phenylalanine or tryptophan. Each record gives: V gene, J gene, clone size, D gene, CDR3 protein, CDR3 DNA. A D gene is named only where the DNA matches it firmly. Rows may omit the clone size; those that give it use once, few, many or a size class.

TRBV6-2/TRBV6-3	TRBJ2-7	.	.	CASSYASVGGYEQYF	TGTGCCAGCAGTTATGCGTCCGTCGGAGGGTACGAGCAGTACTTC
TRBV7-9	TRBJ1-3	.	.	CASSLAGQYSGNTIYF	TGTGCCAGCAGCTTAGCGGGACAATACTCTGGAAACACCATATATTTT
TRBV10-3	TRBJ2-2	.	.	CAGGSDTGPTGELFF	TGTGCCGGGGGCAGTGATACAGGGCCCACCGGGGAGCTGTTTTTT
TRBV27	TRBJ1-5	.	.	CASSLYGVVSNQPQHF	TGTGCCAGCAGTTTATATGGGGTGGTGAGCAATCAGCCCCAGCATTTT
TRBV12-3/TRBV12-4	TRBJ2-3	once	.	CASSPYVDTQYF	TGTGCCAGCAGTCCCTACGTAGATACGCAGTATTTT
TRBV28	TRBJ2-7	.	.	CASRGGLEQYF	TGTGCCAGCAGGGGGGGGCTCGAGCAGTACTTC
TRBV11-2	TRBJ2-7	.	.	CASSLGEGTLRHEQYF	TGTGCCAGCAGCTTGGGCGAGGGGACCCTCAGGCACGAGCAGTACTTC
TRBV6-2/TRBV6-3	TRBJ1-1	few	.	CASSYGGGIEAFF	TGTGCCAGCAGTTACGGGGGCGGGATTGAAGCTTTCTTT
TRBV13	TRBJ1-4	.	.	CASSLVSDRGNEKLFF	TGTGCCAGCAGCTTAGTGTCGGACAGAGGAAACGAAAAACTGTTTTTT
TRBV18	TRBJ1-2	.	.	CASSPLGEGYGYTF	TGTGCCAGCTCACCGCTTGGGGAAGGCTATGGCTACACCTTC
TRBV7-2	TRBJ2-7	.	.	CASSSPSGTGSYEQYF	TGTGCCAGCAGCTCCCCCTCCGGGACCGGCTCCTACGAGCAGTACTTC
TRBV7-6	TRBJ2-2	.	.	CASSPRGTGGVGELFF	TGTGCCAGCAGCCCCCGGGGGACCGGGGGTGTCGGGGAGCTGTTTTTT
TRBV12-3/TRBV12-4	TRBJ2-5	.	TRBD1	CASGTESWAQYF	TGTGCCAGCGGGACAGAGAGTTGGGCCCAGTACTTC
TRBV28	TRBJ2-7	.	.	CASSSPSYEQYF	TGTGCCAGCTCTTCTCCCAGCTACGAGCAGTACTTC
TRBV18	TRBJ1-2	.	.	CASSVPGSYYGYTF	TGTGCCAGCTCAGTACCGGGCTCTTATTATGGCTACACCTTC
TRBV2	TRBJ2-3	.	TRBD2	CASRGGLAGVGTDTQYF	TGTGCCAGCAGAGGGGGGCTAGCGGGAGTTGGCACAGATACGCAGTATTTT
TRBV19	TRBJ2-7	.	TRBD1	CASSRTGNEQYF	TGTGCCAGTAGTAGGACAGGGAACGAGCAGTACTTC
TRBV4-1	TRBJ2-7	.	.	CASSRVGTHEQYF	TGCGCCAGCAGCCGGGTTGGGACCCACGAGCAGTACTTC
TRBV18	TRBJ2-3	.	TRBD2	CASSPRSSGNMPDTQYF	TGTGCCAGCTCACCACGGTCTAGCGGCAACATGCCAGATACGCAGTATTTT
TRBV27	TRBJ2-3	.	.	CASSSRDTQYF	TGTGCCAGCAGTTCCAGAGATACGCAGTATTTT
TRBV14	TRBJ1-1	.	.	CASSQAGGRGTEAFF	TGTGCCAGCAGCCAAGCCGGGGGTCGGGGGACTGAAGCTTTCTTT
TRBV30	TRBJ1-1	.	.	CAWGVTGTLNTEAFF	TGTGCCTGGGGGGTCACAGGGACCTTGAACACTGAAGCTTTCTTT
TRBV19	TRBJ2-2	.	TRBD1	CASSMMDRDAGELFF	TGTGCCAGTAGTATGATGGACAGGGACGCCGGGGAGCTGTTTTTT
TRBV15	TRBJ1-1	.	.	CATSRDRLGLGMNTEAFF	TGTGCCACCAGCAGAGATAGGTTGGGTCTTGGCATGAACACTGAAGCTTTCTTT
TRBV27	TRBJ2-7	.	.	CASSSGPEQYF	TGTGCCAGCAGTTCGGGACCGGAGCAGTACTTC
TRBV21-1	TRBJ1-2	few	.	CASSVHPTGGGYGYTF	TGTGCCAGCAGCGTCCACCCGACAGGGGGCGGCTATGGCTACACCTTC
TRBV3-1/TRBV3-2	TRBJ2-1	once	.	CASSQDTGVYNEQFF	TGTGCCAGCAGCCAAGATACGGGAGTCTACAATGAGCAGTTCTTC
TRBV4-2	TRBJ1-1	.	TRBD1	CASSQGQGAHTEAFF	TGTGCCAGCAGCCAGGGACAGGGGGCACATACTGAAGCTTTCTTT
TRBV28	TRBJ1-1	.	.	CASRDPNTEAFF	TGTGCCAGCAGAGACCCTAACACTGAAGCTTTCTTT
TRBV12-3/TRBV12-4	TRBJ1-5	.	.	CASSYSNQPQHF	TGTGCCAGCAGCTATAGCAATCAGCCCCAGCATTTT
TRBV5-1	TRBJ2-2	.	.	CASSLGVISNTGELFF	TGCGCCAGCAGCTTGGGAGTGATTTCGAACACCGGGGAGCTGTTTTTT
TRBV9	TRBJ1-2	.	TRBD1	CASSTRTGGNYGYTF	TGTGCCAGCAGCACCCGGACAGGGGGGAACTATGGCTACACCTTC
TRBV30	TRBJ1-2	.	.	CAWGANGTDNYGYTF	TGTGCCTGGGGTGCAAACGGGACGGATAACTATGGCTACACCTTC
TRBV5-1	TRBJ1-5	.	.	CASSLVRGQPQHF	TGCGCCAGCAGCTTGGTTCGGGGACAGCCCCAGCATTTT
TRBV24-1	TRBJ2-5	.	TRBD2	CATSDSGRGETQYF	TGTGCCACCAGTGATAGTGGGAGGGGAGAGACCCAGTACTTC
TRBV19	TRBJ2-3	.	.	CASSTGTSTDTQYF	TGTGCCAGTAGTACAGGGACTAGCACAGATACGCAGTATTTT
TRBV10-3	TRBJ1-1	.	.	CAIRPRAAEAFF	TGTGCCATCAGACCCCGAGCGGCTGAAGCTTTCTTT
TRBV7-9	TRBJ1-2	.	.	CASSSSGRNYGYTF	TGTGCCAGCAGCTCGTCGGGCCGCAACTATGGCTACACCTTC
TRBV6-9	TRBJ1-2	.	TRBD1	CASSSGQLPGYTF	TGTGCCAGCAGTTCGGGACAGCTCCCCGGCTACACCTTC
TRBV6-5	TRBJ1-2	.	.	CASSYSEVSGYLGYTF	TGTGCCAGCAGTTACTCGGAAGTATCCGGATACCTTGGCTACACCTTC
TRBV6-5	TRBJ2-5	once	TRBD1	CASSYGDRLQETQYF	TGTGCCAGCAGTTACGGGGACAGGTTACAAGAGACCCAGTACTTC
TRBV6-5	TRBJ2-1	few	TRBD2	CASSPPGLAEQFF	TGTGCCAGCAGCCCACCGGGACTAGCGGAACAGTTCTTC
TRBV6-5	TRBJ1-1	.	TRBD1	CASSRGQGLGAFF	TGTGCCAGCAGTAGAGGACAGGGGCTCGGAGCTTTCTTT
TRBV11-2	TRBJ2-5	.	.	CASSLAGGRQETQYF	TGTGCCAGCAGCTTAGCGGGGGGCCGACAAGAGACCCAGTACTTC
TRBV28	TRBJ2-7	.	.	CASSPRGYTYEQYF	TGTGCCAGCAGTCCCCGAGGGTATACCTACGAGCAGTACTTC
TRBV5-4	TRBJ2-3	.	.	CASSSRGPRDTQYF	TGTGCCAGCAGCTCCCGGGGTCCCCGGGATACGCAGTATTTT
TRBV28	TRBJ1-5	.	.	CASRTEGGNQPQHF	TGTGCCAGCAGGACGGAAGGGGGCAATCAGCCCCAGCATTTT
TRBV6-1	TRBJ1-5	.	TRBD1	CASSESRQGGSGSNQPQHF	TGTGCCAGCAGTGAATCAAGACAGGGCGGGTCAGGTAGCAATCAGCCCCAGCATTTT
TRBV7-2	TRBJ2-5	.	.	CASSRPQGQETQYF	TGTGCCAGCAGCCGCCCCCAGGGCCAAGAGACCCAGTACTTC
TRBV23-1	TRBJ1-4	.	TRBD1	CASSPGRPGTAVEKLFF	TGCGCCAGCAGTCCAGGACGGCCCGGGACAGCGGTAGAAAAACTGTTTTTT
TRBV27	TRBJ2-7	.	.	CASSLARTYEQYF	TGTGCCAGCAGTTTGGCCCGAACCTACGAGCAGTACTTC
TRBV10-3	TRBJ2-2	.	TRBD1	CAISDPHTGGRNTGELFF	TGTGCCATCAGTGACCCCCATACAGGGGGAAGGAACACCGGGGAGCTGTTTTTT
TRBV18	TRBJ1-5	.	.	CASSPSDMLNQPQHF	TGTGCCAGCTCACCTTCCGACATGCTCAATCAGCCCCAGCATTTT
TRBV19	TRBJ2-2	.	TRBD2	CASSITGGVNTGELFF	TGTGCCAGTAGTATAACCGGGGGGGTGAACACCGGGGAGCTGTTTTTT